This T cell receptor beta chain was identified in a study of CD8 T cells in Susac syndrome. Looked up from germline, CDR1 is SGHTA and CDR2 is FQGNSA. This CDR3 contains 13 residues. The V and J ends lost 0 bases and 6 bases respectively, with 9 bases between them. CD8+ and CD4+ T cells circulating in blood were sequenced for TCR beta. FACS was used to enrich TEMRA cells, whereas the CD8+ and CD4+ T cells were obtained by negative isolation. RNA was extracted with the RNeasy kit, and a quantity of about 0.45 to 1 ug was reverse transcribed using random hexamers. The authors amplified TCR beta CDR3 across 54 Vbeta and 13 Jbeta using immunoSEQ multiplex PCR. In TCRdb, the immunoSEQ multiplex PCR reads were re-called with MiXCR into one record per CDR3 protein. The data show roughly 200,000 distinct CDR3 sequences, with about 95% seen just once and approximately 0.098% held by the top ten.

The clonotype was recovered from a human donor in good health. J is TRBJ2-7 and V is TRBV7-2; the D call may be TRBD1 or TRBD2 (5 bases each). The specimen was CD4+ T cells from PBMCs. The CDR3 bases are TGTGCCAGCAGCTTAGCGACCGGGACCGAGCAGTACTTC. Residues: CASSLATGTEQYF.